This entry describes one T cell receptor beta chain. The antigen is unknown. The study ran its PCR with 60 Vbeta and 13 Jbeta primers. Authors' processing steps: An analysis performed later counted around 80 million unique TCR beta chains (approximately 10 million of them shared). Using immunoSEQ multiplex PCR, the repertoire was profiled, and TCRdb retains in-frame clones only, with some absent. That table gives V, J and clone size, and the DNA gave D and trimming. The table lists roughly 140,000 clones. The entry originates in a study of cytomegalovirus exposure and HLA in healthy donors. Study at large: Unique TCRs from HLA-typed donors, about 85 million of them, were held in an early data release. Overall study results and limits: An assumption of roughly uniform sequencing depth across donors underlay the presence/absence analyses. According to the study, roughly 160 TCR beta chains were cytomegalovirus-associated.

With 5 bases removed from V and 5 bases from J, the gap between germline ends came to 7 bases. This CDR3 region has 11 residues. In germline, CDR1 is SGHRS, CDR2 YFSETQ. The origin of this receptor is a male donor in good health and CMV-seronegative. What was sequenced was PBMCs. This sequence joins TRBV5-1 and TRBJ1-1; D not certain. For the CDR3, the DNA is TGCGCCAGCAGTGGCCAAACTGAAGCTTTCTTT. This sequence encodes CASSGQTEAFF.